This T cell receptor (beta chain) comes out of a study of T cells expressing NK-cell markers. Study overall: Sequenced donors, eight in total, included seven who were HCMV-seropositive and one who was seronegative.

TCRdb derives one entry per CDR3 protein from the 5' RACE reads, leaving out DNA. The ten top clones account for around 10%, within a sample of 350,000 to 400,000 distinct CDR3 sequences. The CDR3 extends over 14 amino acids. From germline, CDR1 is MGHRA and CDR2 YSYEKL. The receptor was derived from a woman between 50 and 59 years old in good health. The source material was blood T cells: a sorted CD56 or NKG2C T cell subset, CD4+ or CD8+ T cells, or bulk PBMC T cells (not recorded which). The genes are TRBV4-1 and TRBJ1-1. The CDR3 region is CASSQQFGAPGAFF.